This T cell receptor beta chain was captured in a study of CD8 T cells in Susac syndrome. Overall study results and limits: As the study acknowledged, the number of individuals who were part of its TCR sequencing and HLA analysis was relatively small.

The sequenced target, TCR beta, came from blood CD8+ and CD4+ T cells. This CDR3 has 12 amino acids. Trimming stripped 6 bases from V and 5 bases from J, with 11 bases between. Germline V lookup: CDR1 DFQATT, CDR2 SNEGSKA (reference sequence). RNA totalling about 0.45 to 1 ug underwent reverse transcription with random hexamers. The immunoSEQ assay covered 54 Vbeta and 13 Jbeta segments for CDR3. TCRdb independently ran MiXCR on the immunoSEQ multiplex PCR reads; one entry per CDR3 protein. The sample carries some 170,000 distinct CDR3 sequences, roughly 93% recorded once. Concerning this clonotype: Its specificity is unknown.

Sequenced material: CD4+ T cells from PBMCs. This sequence originates from a human donor in good health. This chain connects TRBV20-1 to TRBJ2-4, with TRBD1 as a possible D gene (5 bases). CDR3 loop: CSAARQQNIQYF. In nucleotides, the CDR3 is TGCAGTGCCGCGAGACAGCAAAACATTCAGTACTTC.